This TCR beta chain is drawn from a study of cytomegalovirus exposure and HLA in healthy donors (dated by TCRdb to 2017 to 2019). In terms of the full investigation: An earlier analysis of roughly 570 of the donors reported over 250 Gb of sequence data and 95 million to 130 million unique TCR beta sequences obtained from about 180 million T cells. Typing coverage varied by locus: about 629-630 donors for A, B, C, DRB1 and DQB1; 500 to 550 for DQA1; approximately 610 for DPA1; 400 to 480 for DPB1. A later analysis re-analyzed previously published TCR beta repertoires from hundreds of donors and added high-resolution HLA genotyping to study TCR occurrence patterns. Donor age, sex, ethnicity and CMV serostatus were collected together with the repertoire data. All discovery cohort repertoires had been generated on a single sequencing platform. Across about 380 genotyped donors of the cohort, an average of roughly 250,000 unique TCR beta nucleotide sequences per donor were sequenced, and roughly a sixth of those sequences were non-productive. About 5 DR-DQ haplotypes were handled as single units for association and clustering, since linkage in the cohort was strong. Of the approximately 400 genotyped donors, 65% to 90% were placed in the genetic ancestry cluster associated with self-reported Caucasian donors. The study profiled the T cell repertoires of under 700 subjects by immunosequencing and related them to cytomegalovirus serostatus. To decide whether each TCR beta V gene segment behaved as functional or pseudogenic, an earlier analysis of some 600 of the donors relied on high-throughput TCR beta sequencing. To predict cytomegalovirus infection status, the study combined high-throughput TCR immunosequencing, statistical association of individual TCRs with disease status, and machine learning. A later genetic analysis took genome-wide SNP genotypes for about three fifths of the 666 donors and used that subset as a discovery cohort. The later analysis used no new phenotypic data to find candidate immune exposures, relying instead on TCR beta sequences and their occurrence across donors. Besides the first cohort of under 700 subjects, a separate validation cohort made up of 120 or so different subjects was used. HLA typing included class I and class II loci at four-digit resolution. An early release that covered 500 to 800 HLA-typed donors contained approximately 300 gigabases of sequencing data and around 80 million unique TCR sequences. The study aimed to test whether cataloging public T cell receptors could reveal signatures of past pathogen exposure. Study-wide conclusions, independent of this receptor: A later analysis found that TCR association rates varied across HLA loci, with DRB1 alleles showing the most associated TCRs and HLA-C alleles the fewest. While some public TCRs were present in many individuals, most TCR sequences turned up only very rarely across donors. This cohort had only TCR beta chains sequenced, and the lack of alpha or paired-chain data limited which features could be detected. A further reported finding was that TCR beta sequences accurately predicted the HLA-A and HLA-B alleles for most subjects in the first cohort. Several of the top co-occurrence clusters appeared to be linked to parvovirus B19, influenza, CMV and Epstein-Barr virus, according to a later analysis. Broadly in line with IMGT annotations, most TCR beta V segments showed up in productive rearrangements about 87% or about 30% of the time in an earlier analysis of roughly 590 of the donors. A few of the identified cytomegalovirus-associated TCR beta chains were confirmed in vitro to be specific for cytomegalovirus antigens. In a later genetic analysis, fewer N-insertions in productive TCRs were reported among donors in an Asian-associated ancestry cluster than the 666-donor mean. HLA typing was unavailable for some donors at each locus, so association tests used only the typed subset. Roughly uniform sequencing depth across donors was assumed in presence/absence analyses, although this assumption may not hold. Correlated functional status among segregating V segments might reflect linkage disequilibrium, but an unknown experimental factor could not be ruled out. When HLA alleles, especially DR and DQ, strongly co-occurred, attributing TCR associations to individual alleles was difficult. Some 16 rarely observed V segments, including chromosome 9 orphons, were excluded from the earlier analysis of about 610 of the donors because counts were too low. The study listed 150 to 200 TCR beta chains as associated with cytomegalovirus. In a later analysis, most CMV-associated TCR beta chains were found to appear HLA-restricted, with HLA associations seemingly driven largely by CMV exposure. The authors suggested that the approach could potentially be extended to other disease states and immunological phenotypes. The only immune exposure information available for the cohort was CMV serostatus. A group of highly shared sequence variants was considered likely to be a technical artifact of the sequencing pipeline. At a false discovery rate of 0.05, a later analysis linked under 20,000 TCR beta sequences to specific HLA alleles. V-gene and J-gene trimming of TCR beta chains was associated with a missense DCLRE1C variant in a later genetic analysis, and the association was replicated in an independent cohort. The classifier was reported to diagnose cytomegalovirus status with high specificity and sensitivity in both the original cohort and the validation cohort. In a later analysis, HLA-associated TCR beta chains were found to be more clonally expanded and to have lower generation probabilities than equally common non-associated chains.

Library prep was done by the immunoSEQ multiplex PCR assay. The multiplex PCR relied on a mix of 60 forward primers for TCR Vbeta segments and 13 reverse primers for TCR Jbeta segments. Amplification of the CDR3 region of rearranged TCR beta genes was performed with a multiplex PCR assay on genomic DNA. Amplified TCR beta libraries were sequenced as 87-base-pair reads on the Illumina HiSeq System. Processing in the source paper ran as follows. A later analysis tallied roughly 80 million unique TCR beta chains across the roughly 610 repertoires, and approximately 12 million of those chains were shared by two or more donors. Raw reads were error-corrected and collapsed into unique sequences by a nearest-neighbor algorithm in which closely related sequences were merged to remove PCR and sequencing errors. To assign V, D and J gene segments, CDR3 sequences were aligned to IMGT reference sequences. For a sequence to be retained, at least a six-nucleotide match to both a V gene segment and a J gene segment was required. A rearrangement counted as productive if the CDR3 had no stop codons and remained in frame with V and J, and every other rearrangement counted as non-productive. Following IMGT convention, CDR3 was defined as the stretch from the second conserved V-encoded cysteine up to the conserved J-encoded phenylalanine. In an earlier analysis of 500 to 650 of the donors, sequences lacking an unambiguous match to a single V gene segment were excluded. In an earlier analysis of 500 to 750 of the donors, V segments were called functional above 56.7% productive rearrangements and were called segregating when the between-donor standard deviation exceeded 5%. A statistical classification framework was developed to diagnose cytomegalovirus status using the catalog of TCR beta chain sequences. In a later analysis, V and J genes were assigned by comparing TCR nucleotide sequences against IMGT/GENE-DB human TR gene sequences. The TCRdist pipeline was used in a later analysis to assign CDR3 sequences and most-parsimonious VDJ recombination scenarios. In a later analysis, each TCR beta chain was defined by its CDR3 amino acid sequence together with its V-gene family, and reads lacking a unique V-gene family were excluded. As a way to deal with suspected cross-contamination and a sequencing artifact, a later analysis dropped nearly 600 nucleotide sequences that were highly shared and had low generation probability. A later analysis calculated a clonal expansion index for each public chain from normalized within-repertoire ranks of inferred template counts. Generation probabilities in a later analysis came from a VDJ recombination model fitted to out-of-frame rearrangements, and those results were checked against IGoR. Hypergeometric tests were used in a later analysis to score TCR-TCR, TCR-HLA and TCR-CMV co-occurrence, with a repertoire-size bias correction applied to the TCR pairs. A later analysis estimated false discovery rates by permuting HLA or CMV assignments 20 times. In a later analysis, co-occurring TCRs were grouped with DBSCAN, and TCRdist sequence similarity was added when clustering was performed within HLA-allele-positive subsets. Repertoires with fewer than 30,000 or more than 120,000 public chains were left out of co-occurrence clustering, as were five repertoires with anomalous nucleotide sharing. TCRdb re-hosts the immuneACCESS table, in-frame sequences only. Its copies lack some clones; in the studies checked, an unresolved V gene accounts for under half of them, and the cause for the rest is not known. D and trimming come from the DNA, and the V and J calls and clone size come from that table. This sample has roughly 100,000 clones in its table, and around 71% of those were observed once. Together, the top ten hold 0.79% of the sample.

The cohort consisted of 600 to 700 healthy bone marrow donors. Cohort members were all nominally healthy when sampled, although unrecorded immune exposures were likely present. The donor tested CMV seronegative and was one of the 352 seronegative cohort members. Each donor provided a peripheral blood sample, and peripheral blood mononuclear cells were used for TCR beta sequencing. Genomic DNA extraction from the blood cell samples was performed with the Qiagen DNeasy Blood Extraction Kit. For this clone: Its antigen has not been determined. Base qualities are missing; no much larger clone stands one base away.

Specimen: PBMCs. This sequence originates from a boy aged 10-17 years in good health and CMV-seronegative.

The nucleotides are TGTGCCAGCAGTTTATACGGGACACCTTATTCCCAGCATTTT. Its translation reads: CASSLYGTPYSQHF. The V gene is TRBV28 and the J gene is TRBJ1-5; the D region possibly corresponds to TRBD1 (6 bases align). Its CDR3 holds 14 amino acids, cysteine through phenylalanine. The CDR3 DNA has 42 bases and is translated from base 1. The CDR1 and CDR2 encoded by the germline V gene are MDHEN and SYDVKM. V is reduced by 1 base and J by 11 bases, leaving a spacing of 15 bases between them.